The 6 T cell receptor beta chains presented below share a single source sample, sequenced in a study of a mutant IDH1 vaccine in newly diagnosed glioma. Profiling relied on immunoSEQ multiplex PCR, and the TCRdb table lists in-frame clones only, not all of them. The table has fewer than 70,000 clones, around 87% seen once. These receptors have no identified antigens. Indicated time point: week 35, safety follow-up. Every vaccination contained 300 ug of the mutant IDH1 20-mer peptide and was paired with topical imiquimod. The sample consisted of PBMCs, taken from a glioma patient whose treatment included an IDH1 peptide vaccine. The receptors were gathered from a man in his thirties or forties with glioma.

This chain connects TRBV28 to TRBJ1-3; a possible D gene is TRBD1 (6 bases). This CDR3 has 14 residues. CDR1 and CDR2 from the germline V gene are MDHEN and SYDVKM. The V end lost 6 bases, the J end lost 9 bases, and 18 bases lay between the germline ends. The CDR3 protein is CASSRQLSRGTIYF. CDR3 bases: TGTGCCAGCAGCCGTCAACTCTCCAGGGGCACCATATATTTT.

The rearrangement uses TRBV5-1 and TRBJ2-1; 8 bases are a match to TRBD2. The trim removed 0 bases at V and 0 bases at J, leaving 2 bases unmatched. CDR3 length equals 16 residues. Germline lookup yields CDR1 SGHRS and CDR2 YFSETQ. CDR3 in amino acids: CASSLAGGSSYNEQFF. The CDR3 nucleotides are TGCGCCAGCAGCTTGGCGGGGGGGAGCTCCTACAATGAGCAGTTCTTC. Full variable domain (missing parts from reference TRBV5-1 and TRBJ2-1): KAGVTQTPRYLIKTRGQQVTLSCSPISGHRSVSWYQQTPGQGLQFLFEYFSETQRNKGNFPGRFSGRQFSNSRSEMNVSTLELGDSALYLCASSLAGGSSYNEQFFGPGTRLTVL.

This clone was observed a handful of times. CDR3 sequence: CASSFHENTIYF. The CDR3 region has the DNA TGTGCCAGCAGTTTTCACGAAAACACCATATATTTT. V is TRBV28 and J is TRBJ1-3; no clear D gene. Germline CDR1 and CDR2: MDHEN and SYDVKM. V lost 3 bases to trimming and J lost 6 bases, with 6 bases between them. This CDR3 is built from 12 residues.

J is TRBJ1-1 and V is TRBV1; whether TRBD1, the table's D call, matches the DNA was not checked. TRBV1 is noted as a pseudogene. This CDR3 comprises 17 residues. DNA of the CDR3: TGCACCAGCAGCCAAGATAAGTCAGGGGGCCGTGTCACTGAAGCTTTCTTT. As protein: CTSSQDKSGGRVTEAFF.

This chain uses TRBV7-8 with TRBJ1-1; TRBD1 aligns across 10 bases. Trimming at V came to 5 bases and at J to 4 bases, leaving 16 bases not matched to a gene. The CDR3 loop spans 18 amino acids. The germline V gene has CDR1 SGHVS and CDR2 FQNEAQ. Written as DNA, the CDR3 is TGTGCCAGCAGCCCTTGGCCGGACAGGGGGGTTGGTTCCACTGAAGCTTTCTTT. Translation: CASSPWPDRGVGSTEAFF.

This chain links TRBV6-4 with TRBJ2-6; D uncertain. CDR1 is MRHNA and CDR2 is SNTAGT in the germline V gene. Trimming took 7 bases from V and 1 from J, leaving 8 bases between them. This CDR3 has 14 residues. The CDR3 region has the DNA TGTGCCAGCACTCCTAGGTCTGGGGCCAACGTCCTGACTTTC. Its protein product is CASTPRSGANVLTF.